A single T cell receptor (beta chain) is shown here with its context. This entry is derived from a study of blood T cell repertoires in COVID-19. Whole-study context: Some COVID-19 samples were acute and others convalescent; all came from the United States, Italy and Spain. T cells, B-cell-depleted T cells, or PBMCs provided the cDNA or gDNA that served as material.

This CDR3 has 14 residues. Between the trimmed V and J ends, which lost 5 bases and 2 bases, there was a span of 9 bases. Germline-derived CDR1 and CDR2 are MNHEY and SVGAGI. Assay: immunoSEQ multiplex PCR; the TCRdb copy retains only in-frame clones and omits some. The repertoire holds 200,000 to 250,000 clones, 86% seen once, with approximately 2% in the top ten. This clonotype was sampled from a man aged 25-40 years who had recovered from COVID-19. The source material was peripheral blood. V usage is TRBV6-5 and J usage is TRBJ1-4; no clear D. The CDR3 DNA reads as TGTGCCAGCAGTAGAGCACCCACTAATGAAAAACTGTTTTTT. This sequence encodes CASSRAPTNEKLFF.